What follows describes a single T cell receptor (beta chain). Germline loops: CDR1 LNHDA, CDR2 SQIVND (reference sequence). With 2 bases removed from V and 6 bases from J, the gap between germline ends came to 10 bases. The length of the CDR3 is 14 residues. These data originate in a study of blood T cell repertoires in COVID-19. Turning to the study itself: COVID-19 samples collected from the United States, Italy and Spain covered acute and convalescent phases. T cells, B-cell-depleted T cells, or PBMCs provided the cDNA or gDNA that served as material.

In the study's own analysis: Using reference gene primer amplification, nucleated cell counts were estimated. TCRdb's copy holds only in-frame clones and misses some; the assay was immunoSEQ multiplex PCR. V and J calls and clone size are those listed in that table; D and trimming were worked out from the DNA. The data contain under 80,000 clones, about 83% of them singletons. Sequenced: peripheral blood. The chain carries TRBV19 and TRBJ2-2; possible D gene TRBD2, 5 bases. The receptor's source is an elderly man with acute or convalescent COVID-19. The CDR3 DNA reads as TGTGCCAGTAGTATACCCTCGGGGTCCGGGGAGCTGTTTTTT. Translation gives CASSIPSGSGELFF.